The next 2 T cell receptor beta chains were all read from a single sample in a study of shared clonotypes between healthy human individuals. Profiling relied on immunoSEQ multiplex PCR, and the TCRdb table lists in-frame clones only, not all of them. The sample lists around 1 million clones; 76% were seen once. What was sequenced was memory CD4+ T cells sorted from blood. Documented subset: CD45RA-negative fraction. All receptors come from a man aged 18-30 years in good health.

The chain uses TRBV19 and TRBJ1-4; D gene unclear. This CDR3 is 12 amino acids long. CDR1 is LNHDA, CDR2 SQIVND, per germline (reference sequence). Trimming took off 6 bases at V and 8 bases at J, with 10 bases between the two ends. DNA of the CDR3: TGTGCCAGTAGGGCGGATTGGGAAAAACTGTTTTTT. Translation gives CASRADWEKLFF.

This clone was seen a handful of times. The chain employs TRBV6-5 and TRBJ1-3, with 9 bases aligning to TRBD1. With 5 bases clipped from V and 7 bases from J, the junction kept 9 bases outside the gene matches. CDR3 length: 15 residues. In germline, CDR1 is MNHEY, CDR2 SVGAGI. The CDR3 bases are TGTGCCAGCAGTCGGAGGACAGGGGATGCGAACACCATATATTTT. Its protein is CASSRRTGDANTIYF.